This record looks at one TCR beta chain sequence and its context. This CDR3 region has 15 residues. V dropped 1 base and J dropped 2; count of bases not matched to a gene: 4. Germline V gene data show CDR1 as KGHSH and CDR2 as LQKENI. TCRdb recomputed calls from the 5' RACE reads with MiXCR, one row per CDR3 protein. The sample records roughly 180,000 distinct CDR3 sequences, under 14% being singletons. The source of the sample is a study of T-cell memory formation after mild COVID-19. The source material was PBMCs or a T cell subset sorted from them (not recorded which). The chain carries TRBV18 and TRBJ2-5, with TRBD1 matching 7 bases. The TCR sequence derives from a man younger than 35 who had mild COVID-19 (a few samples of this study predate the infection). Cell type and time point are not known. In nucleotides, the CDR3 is TGTGCCAGCTCACCACAGGGGGCGAGACAAGAGACCCAGTACTTC. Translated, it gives CASSPQGARQETQYF.